Shown below are 2 T cell receptor beta chains from a single sample sequenced in a study of CD8+CD57+ T cells in acquired aplastic anemia. Both TCR beta VDJ combination and CDR3 sequence profiling were carried out. Genomic DNA was the template for this profiling. MiXCR, run by TCRdb on the reads, gives a single entry per CDR3 protein. The table shows 350,000 to 450,000 distinct CDR3 sequences, with under 80% occurring only once. The specimen was sorted CD4+, CD8+, or CD8+CD57+ T cells (not recorded which) from PBMCs. These receptors were collected from a human donor in good health, serving as a control.

V usage is TRBV7-7 and J usage is TRBJ2-3; tentative D call: TRBD1 (5 bases). V was cut by 1 base and J by 11 bases, with 22 bases left in between. This CDR3 is built from 16 residues. The germline V gene has CDR1 SSHAT and CDR2 FNYEAQ (reference sequence). CDR3 sequence reads: CASSLGWGGRTAQQYF. The CDR3 DNA reads TGTGCCAGCAGCTTAGGGTGGGGCGGAAGAACAGCCCAGCAGTATTTT.

At least ten counts were recorded for this clonotype. The chain carries TRBV18 and TRBJ2-7; 9 nucleotides agree with TRBD1. Germline values: CDR1 KGHSH, CDR2 LQKENI. The CDR3 loop spans 15 amino acids. The trim removed 4 bases at V and 7 bases at J, leaving 11 bases unmatched. CDR3 nucleotide sequence: TGTGCCAGCTCACTTAGATCCGGGACAGGGAAGGAGCAGTACTTC. This sequence encodes CASSLRSGTGKEQYF.